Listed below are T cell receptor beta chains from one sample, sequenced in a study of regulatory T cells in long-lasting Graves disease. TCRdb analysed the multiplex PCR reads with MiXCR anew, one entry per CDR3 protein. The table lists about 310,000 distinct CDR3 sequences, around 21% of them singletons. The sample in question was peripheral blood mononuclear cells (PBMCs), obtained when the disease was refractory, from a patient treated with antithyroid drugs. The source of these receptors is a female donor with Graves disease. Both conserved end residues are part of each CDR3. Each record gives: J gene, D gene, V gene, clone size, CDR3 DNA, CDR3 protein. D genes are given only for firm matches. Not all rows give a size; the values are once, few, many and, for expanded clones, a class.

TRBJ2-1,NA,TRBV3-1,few,TGTGCCAGCAGCCAAGTTTTAAGGGTAGGGGAGCAGTTCTTC,CASSQVLRVGEQFF
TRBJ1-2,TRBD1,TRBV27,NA,TGTGCCAGTCATACAGGGGGCCGGGGCTACACCTTC,CASHTGGRGYTF
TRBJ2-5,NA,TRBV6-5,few,TGTGCCAGCAGTTACGGTCAAGGGTTGGTAGAGACCCAGTACTTC,CASSYGQGLVETQYF
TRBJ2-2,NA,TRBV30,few,TGTGCCTCAAGGGGTTTCGGGGAGCTGTTTTTT,CASRGFGELFF
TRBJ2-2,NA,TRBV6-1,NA,TGTGCCATATCGGCGGATGCGAACACCGGGGAGCTGTTTTTT,CAISADANTGELFF
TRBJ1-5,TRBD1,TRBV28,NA,TGTGCCAGCAGCCTGGGTACAGGGGGGGGTTTGACCCAGCATTTT,CASSLGTGGGLTQHF
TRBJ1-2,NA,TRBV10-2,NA,TGCGCCAGCAGTAGGGATCAAGACTATGGCTACACCTTC,CASSRDQDYGYTF
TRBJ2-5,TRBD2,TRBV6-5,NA,TGTGCCAGCAGTTACACGGGAGGGTATGAGACCCAGTACTTC,CASSYTGGYETQYF
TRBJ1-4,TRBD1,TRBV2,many,TGTGCCAGCAGTGTCCAGGGGGCTAATGAAAAACTGTTTTTT,CASSVQGANEKLFF
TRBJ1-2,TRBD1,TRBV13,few,TGTGCCAGCAGCGGGTCGACAGGGGGCTCGGGTGGCTACACCTTC,CASSGSTGGSGGYTF
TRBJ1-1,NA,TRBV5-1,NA,TGCGCCAGCAGCTTGACAGGGATTGAAGCTTTCTTT,CASSLTGIEAFF
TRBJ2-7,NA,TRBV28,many,TGTGCCAGCAGTTTATTCAGCTACGAGCAGTACTTC,CASSLFSYEQYF
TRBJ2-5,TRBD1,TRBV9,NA,TGTGCCAGCAGCGTAGGGACAGGGGGCTTCCAAGAGACCCAGTACTTC,CASSVGTGGFQETQYF
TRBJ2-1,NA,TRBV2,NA,TGTGCCAGCATGGCGCCCCTTGGCCATGAGCAGTTCTTC,CASMAPLGHEQFF
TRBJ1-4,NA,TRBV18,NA,TGTGCCAGCTCATCAGATCGTAATGAAAAACTGTTTTTT,CASSSDRNEKLFF
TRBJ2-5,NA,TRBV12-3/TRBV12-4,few,TGTGCCAGCAGTTTGGGCCCGGAGACCCAGTACTTC,CASSLGPETQYF
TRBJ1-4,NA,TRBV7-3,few,TGTGCCAGCAGCTTATACGGCGGAGGGTCTAATGAAAAACTGTTTTTT,CASSLYGGGSNEKLFF
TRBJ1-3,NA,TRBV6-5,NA,TGTGCCAGCAGTTACTCGAGAGCCGGCTCTGGAAACACCATATATTTT,CASSYSRAGSGNTIYF
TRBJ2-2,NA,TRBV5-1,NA,TGCGCCAGCAGCTTGGATGGTCACAACACCGGGGAGCTGTTTTTT,CASSLDGHNTGELFF
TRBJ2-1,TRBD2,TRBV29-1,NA,TGCAGCGTTGCCCCGACTAGCGGGAGACTTCTGTTCTTC,CSVAPTSGRLLFF
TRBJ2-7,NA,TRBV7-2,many,TGTGCCAGCAGCTTTGACGGCTTGGCCTACGAGCAGTACTTC,CASSFDGLAYEQYF
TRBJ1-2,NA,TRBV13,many,TGTGCCAGCAGCTTCCAGGGAGTAACTAACTATGGCTACACCTTC,CASSFQGVTNYGYTF
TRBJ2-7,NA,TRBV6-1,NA,TGTGCCAGCAGTAACACCCTAAGGTACGAGCAGTACTTC,CASSNTLRYEQYF
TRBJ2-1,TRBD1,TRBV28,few,TGTGCCAGCAGTTTCAGGGGGTCCTACTACAATGAGCAGTTCTTC,CASSFRGSYYNEQFF
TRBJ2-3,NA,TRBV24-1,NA,TGTGCCACCAGTGATATAGGGACAGATACGCAGTATTTT,CATSDIGTDTQYF
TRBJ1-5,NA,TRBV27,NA,TGTGCCAGTCATGAGGAGGGGCAGCCCCAGCATTTT,CASHEEGQPQHF
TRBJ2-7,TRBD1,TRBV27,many,TGTGCCAGCAGTCGCCCCCAGGCAGGGGGCGTCTACGAGCAGTACTTC,CASSRPQAGGVYEQYF